This T cell receptor beta chain comes out of a study of T cell responses to AZD1222 COVID-19 vaccine. Study-wide findings and caveats: The reported proportion of spike-specific TCRs targeting unmutated variant regions was nearly half. Of the AZD1222 recipients, only 5 or 6 were seropositive at baseline. Donors were mostly white British, more females; clonal diversity possibly underestimated. Spike-specific TCR repertoires showed rising breadth and depth after two AZD1222 doses.

About this clone: What it recognizes is unknown.

Trimming left V 4 bases short and J 3 bases short, with 14 bases between. The CDR3 runs 14 residues. Germline assignment: CDR1 SQVTM and CDR2 ANQGSEA. Data came from immunoSEQ multiplex PCR; TCRdb stores just in-frame clones and leaves some out. The repertoire includes about 85,000 clones, about nine tenths of them detected once, and about 2% sits in the top ten. The chain has TRBV29-1 and TRBJ2-3, with D unclear. This specimen consisted of peripheral blood, obtained on day 0 of AZD1222 vaccination. The clonotype comes from an adult in good health. The CDR3 nucleotides are TGCAGCGTTGGCCAGGTTCAGCTTACAGATACGCAGTATTTT. Amino acids: CSVGQVQLTDTQYF.